The T cell receptor beta chain described here comes from a study of tumor and adjacent non-tumor tissue in lung cancer. On the study more broadly: Histology: 12 adenocarcinoma, a couple of squamous cell carcinoma, 1 small cell lung cancer.

The CDR3 consists of 15 residues. From germline, CDR1 is MNHEY and CDR2 SVGAGI. Trimming removed 7 bases from V and 0 bases from J, with 15 bases in between. The library came from three nested PCR rounds adapted from ARM-PCR protocols. TCRdb processed the multiplex PCR reads anew with MiXCR; each CDR3 protein has one entry. The table lists roughly 74,000 distinct CDR3 sequences, 76% of them singletons, with 40% in the top ten. Study-wide findings and caveats: Top 100 clones took a larger repertoire share in normal lung.

The template was RNA from unsorted bulk tissue. The normal lung tissue was taken more than 3 cm from the tumor edge. Note on this clonotype: The antigen is undetermined.

The J gene is TRBJ2-5, the V gene TRBV6-5; maybe TRBD1 (6 bases). This sequence was found in a man between 65 and 80 years old with non-small cell lung cancer. Input material: distant non-tumor lung tissue. The CDR3 protein is CASTHRVGDQETQYF. CDR3 bases: TGTGCCAGCACTCACAGGGTTGGGGACCAAGAGACCCAGTACTTC.